A single T cell receptor (beta chain) is shown here with its context. Authors' processing steps: Estimated nucleated cell counts came from reference gene primer amplification. The protocol was immunoSEQ multiplex PCR, while the TCRdb copy is restricted to in-frame clones and leaves out a portion. D and trimming come from the DNA, and the V and J calls and clone size come from that table. The table includes around 26,000 clones, 70% to 90% detected once. The sample is drawn from a study of blood T cell repertoires in COVID-19. Study as a whole: The samples span acute and convalescent COVID-19 from the United States, Italy and Spain. T cells, B-cell-depleted T cells, or PBMCs provided the cDNA or gDNA that served as material.

CDR1 is SGHDN, CDR2 FVKESK, per germline. This CDR3 has 16 residues. V shed 4 bases, J shed 8 bases, and the junction held 14 bases outside the gene matches. Material for sequencing was peripheral blood. The sequence was collected from a human donor with active COVID-19. The donor label of this sample is uncertain. The chain has TRBV14 and TRBJ2-1; 7 bases are a match to TRBD2. CDR3 in amino acids: CASSPLRLAIADEQFF. DNA for the CDR3: TGTGCCAGCAGCCCCCTTAGACTAGCCATTGCCGATGAGCAGTTCTTC.